This T cell receptor (beta chain) was obtained from a study of shared clonotypes between healthy human individuals. CDR1 KGHSH and CDR2 LQKENI come from the germline V gene. The CDR3 runs to 14 residues. V shed 5 bases, J shed 2 bases, and the junction held 1 base outside the gene matches. Assay runs were performed at deep level. The input for sorted-subset replicate PCRs was approximately 190 ng DNA, 25,000 to 35,000 T cell genomes. Authors' processing steps: Owing to the provision of junction-only sequences devoid of quality scores by immunoSEQ, filtering differed. The protocol was immunoSEQ multiplex PCR, while the TCRdb copy is restricted to in-frame clones and leaves out a portion. V and J calls and clone size are copied from that table; D and trimming were computed from the DNA. The sample lists fewer than 400,000 clones, over 65% seen once, with about 9.4% in the top ten. This clone has more than one count but fewer than ten. Its antigen is not identified.

General study results and limits: Non-shared clonotypes were found to have lower generation probabilities than the clonotypes that were shared by all four of the sorted-subset donors.

The sample was memory CD4+ T cells sorted from blood. The subset here: CD45RA-negative fraction. The V and J genes are TRBV18 and TRBJ2-2; 8 nucleotides match TRBD1. The sequence came from a man aged 30-40 years in good health. Here the CDR3 DNA reads TGTGCCAGCTCAGACAGGGGCAACACCGGGGAGCTGTTTTTT. Its translation: CASSDRGNTGELFF.